The TCR beta chain described here comes from a study of breast tumors, draining lymph nodes, adjacent tissues. Study-wide findings and caveats: Tumor TCR diversity was below lymph nodes but above nontumor tissue. The lymph node origin of tumor T cells was framed as consistent with a hypothesis, not demonstrated. Findings are consistent with lymph node origin and intratumoral expansion of most tumor T cells.

This clonotype has a count of ten or more. What it binds is not known. TCRdb reprocessed the multiplex PCR reads with MiXCR, giving one entry per CDR3 protein. The table includes 200,000 to 300,000 distinct CDR3 sequences, under 35% detected once. The lymph nodes were axillary draining lymph nodes from breast cancer patients. Trimming removed 2 bases at V and 7 bases at J, with 18 bases between. CDR3 length: 15 amino acids. CDR1 and CDR2 from the germline V gene are SGHRS and YFSETQ. This chain joins TRBV5-1 and TRBJ2-5, with D tentatively TRBD1 or TRBD2 (6 bases each). Material for sequencing was axillary lymph node tissue. The receptor was derived from a female donor with breast cancer. Some clones in this sample may be carry-over from other donors' samples. The CDR3 here is CASSLTGPGGGTQYF. In DNA, the CDR3 is TGCGCCAGCAGCTTAACAGGGCCCGGAGGGGGGACCCAGTACTTC.